The rows below give T cell receptor beta chains drawn from one sample of a study of human T cells and chemical hapten exposure. One entry per CDR3 protein results from TCRdb running MiXCR on the RACE reads. The sample has approximately 79,000 distinct CDR3 sequences, approximately 8.6% seen once. The sample comprised whole blood. These receptors were collected from a male donor in good health. Some clones in this sample may be carry-over from other donors' samples. The CDR3 runs from the conserved cysteine through the conserved F or W. The order of the fields is CDR3 DNA, CDR3 protein, D gene, clone size, V gene, J gene. A D gene is named only where the DNA matches it firmly. Size is omitted from some rows. Given values are once, few, many or a class for expanded clones.

TGCGCCAGCAGTGACCAACTAGCGCGAGCCCCAGATACGCAGTATTTT	CASSDQLARAPDTQYF	TRBD2	few	TRBV10-2	TRBJ2-3
TGTGCCAGCACCAGCGAATCCCCCGGGGAGCTGTTTTTT	CASTSESPGELFF	NA	few	TRBV12-3/TRBV12-4	TRBJ2-2
TGTGCCAGCAGCCACGGACTAGCGGGTTCCTCTGGGGCCAACGTCCTGACTTTC	CASSHGLAGSSGANVLTF	TRBD2	NA	TRBV3-1	TRBJ2-6
TGTGCCAGCAGCTGGCGACAGGGGTCGGGGGCCAACGTCCTGACTTTC	CASSWRQGSGANVLTF	TRBD1	few	TRBV7-2	TRBJ2-6
TGCAGTGCTAGTCATTCCAAGGGGAGCACAGATACGCAGTATTTT	CSASHSKGSTDTQYF	NA	many	TRBV20-1	TRBJ2-3
TGTGCCACCAGCAGAGGGGGGGCCTCCTACAATGAGCAGTTCTTC	CATSRGGASYNEQFF	NA	NA	TRBV15	TRBJ2-1
TGTGCCAGCAGTTTCGGTTCCGAGCAGTACTTC	CASSFGSEQYF	NA	NA	TRBV12-3/TRBV12-4	TRBJ2-7
TGTGCCAGCAGCCCCTATGCCATGGACGAAAAGAACACTGAAGCTTTCTTT	CASSPYAMDEKNTEAFF	NA	few	TRBV5-4	TRBJ1-1
TGCAGCGGGAAAGCCGGGACTAACCCCTACGAGCAGTACTTC	CSGKAGTNPYEQYF	TRBD2	NA	TRBV29-1	TRBJ2-7
TGTGCCAGCAAGCGTGGGGCCAACGTCCTGACTTTC	CASKRGANVLTF	NA	few	TRBV25-1	TRBJ2-6
TGTGCCACCGACCAGGGATATGATGAGCAGTTCTTC	CATDQGYDEQFF	NA	NA	TRBV15	TRBJ2-1
TGTGCCAGCAGTTTATCGGACAGGGGCCCTGAGACCCAGTACTTC	CASSLSDRGPETQYF	TRBD1	NA	TRBV27	TRBJ2-5
TGTGCCAGCAGTGTCGGTGGGACTAGCGGGAGTCGCACCTACAATGAGCAGTTCTTC	CASSVGGTSGSRTYNEQFF	TRBD2	few	TRBV12-3/TRBV12-4	TRBJ2-1
TGCAGTGCTATTGAGGGGGTGGGGAACACTGAAGCTTTCTTT	CSAIEGVGNTEAFF	NA	few	TRBV20-1	TRBJ1-1
TGTGCCAGCGGTTTCAGGGGTGCTAGCAATCAGCCCCAGCATTTT	CASGFRGASNQPQHF	NA	NA	TRBV6-2/TRBV6-3	TRBJ1-5
TGTGCCATCTCTCCCCAACTAGCGGGCAATGAGCAGTTCTTC	CAISPQLAGNEQFF	TRBD2	NA	TRBV10-3	TRBJ2-1
TGTGCCAGCAGCCCCGACGGCAATGAGCAGTTCTTC	CASSPDGNEQFF	NA	many	TRBV6-2/TRBV6-3	TRBJ2-1
TGTGCCAGCAGCTCTTGGACAGGGGGCGCCTTAAATGAAGCTTTCTTT	CASSSWTGGALNEAFF	TRBD1	NA	TRBV3-1	TRBJ1-1
TGTGCCAGCAGTATTGGGACAACTGCGCACATTCAGTACTTC	CASSIGTTAHIQYF	NA	few	TRBV12-3/TRBV12-4	TRBJ2-4
TGCAGTGCTAGTCCGGGAAGGGGAGGGACCGGGGAGCTGTTTTTT	CSASPGRGGTGELFF	TRBD2	NA	TRBV20-1	TRBJ2-2
TGCGCCAGCAGGGAGCAGGGAAGATGGTCGGGCACAGATACGCAGTATTTT	CASREQGRWSGTDTQYF	NA	NA	TRBV5-1	TRBJ2-3
TGTGCCAGCAGCTTAAACTCTGGGGCCAACGTCCTGACTTTC	CASSLNSGANVLTF	NA	many	TRBV11-1	TRBJ2-6
TGTGCCAGCAGTCCAAGCAGGGTTGCCGACGAGCAGTACTTC	CASSPSRVADEQYF	NA	NA	TRBV27	TRBJ2-7
TGTGCCAGCAGTCCGGGACAGGGGAGCAATCAGCCCCAGCATTTT	CASSPGQGSNQPQHF	TRBD1	many	TRBV12-3/TRBV12-4	TRBJ1-5
TGCAGCGTTGAAGCCCCAGGGTTGTCTCCCTCCTACGAGCAGTACTTC	CSVEAPGLSPSYEQYF	NA	few	TRBV29-1	TRBJ2-7
TGTGCCAGCAGCTCTACTAGCGGGAGAAATGAGCAGTTCTTC	CASSSTSGRNEQFF	TRBD2	NA	TRBV11-2	TRBJ2-1
TGTGCCAGCAGTGGAGATCGGCGGAGGAATGAAAAACTGTTTTTT	CASSGDRRRNEKLFF	NA	many	TRBV25-1	TRBJ1-4
TGTGCCAGCAGTTACTCGGGCCTAGCGGGAGCGATCGGCACAGATACGCAGTATTTT	CASSYSGLAGAIGTDTQYF	TRBD2	few	TRBV6-5	TRBJ2-3
TGTGCCAGCAGACGCCGGGGCTACTCCTACGAGCAGTACTTC	CASRRRGYSYEQYF	NA	many	TRBV6-5	TRBJ2-7
TGTGCCAGCAGTGTCAGGGGGGATCAGCCCCAGCATTTT	CASSVRGDQPQHF	TRBD1	NA	TRBV2	TRBJ1-5
TGCAGCGTTGAAGATAGAAATGAGCAGTTCTTC	CSVEDRNEQFF	NA	few	TRBV29-1	TRBJ2-1
TGTGCCAGCAGTTCCGGGACAGGGGGGCCGCGGAGTGAAAAACTGTTTTTT	CASSSGTGGPRSEKLFF	TRBD1	NA	TRBV14	TRBJ1-4
TGTGCCACCAGCAGAGATCGGGAGGTTCGGGGGGAGCCCCTCCACTTT	CATSRDREVRGEPLHF	NA	many	TRBV15	TRBJ1-6
TGTGCTAGTGGTTCATTTACTAACTATGGCTACACCTTC	CASGSFTNYGYTF	NA	few	TRBV12-5	TRBJ1-2
TGTGCCAGCAGTAACAGGAACACCGGGGAGCTGTTTTTT	CASSNRNTGELFF	NA	many	TRBV6-4	TRBJ2-2
TGTGCCAGCAGTTACATCGGGGACTGGTATGGCTACACCTTC	CASSYIGDWYGYTF	NA	NA	TRBV6-2/TRBV6-3	TRBJ1-2
TGTGCCAGCAGCCAACCCACGACCGCTCACAAGCGGTCCTACGAGCAGTACTTC	CASSQPTTAHKRSYEQYF	NA	NA	TRBV3-1	TRBJ2-7
TGCGCCAGCAGCTTGGACTGGAATCAGCCCCAGCATTTT	CASSLDWNQPQHF	NA	NA	TRBV5-1	TRBJ1-5
TGCGCCAGCAGCTTGGTTCAGGGGGAGAACACTGAAGCTTTCTTT	CASSLVQGENTEAFF	TRBD1	NA	TRBV5-1	TRBJ1-1
TGTGCCAGCAGTCTCGCCGGGACGGGTAATGAAAAACTGTTTTTT	CASSLAGTGNEKLFF	NA	NA	TRBV12-3/TRBV12-4	TRBJ1-4
TGCAGTGCTGGAGCCCTCGACGGCCACACTGAAGCTTTCTTT	CSAGALDGHTEAFF	NA	many	TRBV20-1	TRBJ1-1
TGCAGCGCCGTTCGCCGGGACAGGTTGAACACTGAAGCTTTCTTT	CSAVRRDRLNTEAFF	TRBD1	NA	TRBV29-1	TRBJ1-1
TGTGCCAGCAGCTTAGCGCCGGCAGGCAATCAGCCCCAGCATTTT	CASSLAPAGNQPQHF	NA	few	TRBV7-2	TRBJ1-5
TGTGCCAGCAGTTACGACGGGGGTCCTCTATCCGGCTACACCTTC	CASSYDGGPLSGYTF	NA	few	TRBV6-2/TRBV6-3	TRBJ1-2
TGTGCTAGTGGTTTCGGGGATTTGAACACTGAAGCTTTCTTT	CASGFGDLNTEAFF	NA	NA	TRBV12-5	TRBJ1-1
TGTGCCAGCAGCTTAGGGGGCGAGGATACGCAGTATTTT	CASSLGGEDTQYF	NA	few	TRBV11-2	TRBJ2-3
TGCGCCAGCAGCCTGGACAGTCTCACCGGGGAGCTGTTTTTT	CASSLDSLTGELFF	NA	NA	TRBV5-1	TRBJ2-2
TGTGCCAGCAGCGTCGACAGGGGAAGCACAGATACGCAGTATTTT	CASSVDRGSTDTQYF	TRBD1	few	TRBV13	TRBJ2-3
TGCAGCGTACTGAATACCGGGGAGCTGTTTTTT	CSVLNTGELFF	NA	NA	TRBV29-1	TRBJ2-2
TGTGCCAGCAGCTTAGAACCAGAGTCCGGGCAGTACTTC	CASSLEPESGQYF	NA	NA	TRBV7-9	TRBJ2-7
TGTGCCAACGCAGACAGGCGGAAGGGTTACAATGAGCAGTTCTTC	CANADRRKGYNEQFF	NA	few	TRBV2	TRBJ2-1
TGTGCCAGCAGCTTGAGGACAGGGGGGAACACCGGGGAGCTGTTTTTT	CASSLRTGGNTGELFF	TRBD1	NA	TRBV7-2	TRBJ2-2